The 19 T cell receptor beta chains reported below all come from one sample, sequenced in a study of blood T cell repertoires in COVID-19. Libraries were prepared by immunoSEQ multiplex PCR; TCRdb keeps only in-frame clonotypes and omits some of them. Here the sample spans 150,000 or so clones, roughly 78% being singletons. Sample: peripheral blood. The receptors stem from a man older than 75 with acute or convalescent COVID-19.

The gene calls are TRBV2 and TRBJ2-2; D is uncertain. V was shortened by 6 bases and J by 1 base, with 6 bases between the two germline ends. The CDR3 runs 13 residues. Germline loops: CDR1 SNHLY, CDR2 FYNNEI. This CDR3 reads CASSRGNTGELFF. The CDR3 DNA is TGTGCCAGCAGCCGAGGGAACACCGGGGAGCTGTTTTTT.

CDR3 protein: CSAEPGGGEQFF. CDR3 DNA: TGCAGCGCAGAGCCAGGGGGCGGTGAGCAGTTCTTC. J is TRBJ2-1 and V is TRBV29-1, with 8 bases fitting TRBD1. From germline, CDR1 is SQVTM and CDR2 ANQGSEA. V lost 7 bases to trimming and J lost 9 bases; unmatched junction nucleotides: 8. This CDR3 region has 12 residues.

The rearrangement uses TRBV7-2 and TRBJ1-4; D not resolved. V lost 2 bases and J 0 bases, leaving 4 bases between the germline ends. The CDR3 covers 14 residues. Looked up from germline, CDR1 is SGHTA and CDR2 is FQGNSA. Here the CDR3 DNA reads TGTGCCAGCAGCTTATTCGCAACTAATGAAAAACTGTTTTTT. Its translation: CASSLFATNEKLFF.

The rearrangement joins TRBV2 to TRBJ1-1; TRBD1 aligns across 8 bases. The germline CDR1 and CDR2 sequences are SNHLY and FYNNEI. Losses at the gene ends were 11 bases for V and 2 bases for J; bases not matched to a gene: 7. The CDR3 runs 13 residues. Here the CDR3 reads CAVRQGPNTEAFF. CDR3 DNA: TGTGCCGTTCGACAGGGGCCAAACACTGAAGCTTTCTTT.

This chain links TRBV6-2 or TRBV6-3 with TRBJ1-6; 10 nucleotides align to TRBD1. This CDR3 region has 15 residues. Per germline, CDR1 MNHEY and CDR2 SVGEGT. J lost 6 bases, V lost 6 bases, and 5 bases had no gene match. DNA of the CDR3: TGTGCCAGCAGCCGGACAGGGGGTCTTAATTCACCCCTCCACTTT. Its translation: CASSRTGGLNSPLHF.

This clone was picked up one time. The chain couples TRBV28 to TRBJ1-1, with 11 bases lining up with TRBD1. The trim removed 4 bases at V and 4 bases at J, leaving 5 bases unmatched. Germline V gene lookup returns CDR1 MDHEN and CDR2 SYDVKM. CDR3 length: 15 amino acids. The CDR3 DNA reads TGTGCCAGCAGTTCTACCGGGACAGGGGGCACTGAAGCTTTCTTT. Protein product: CASSSTGTGGTEAFF.

The J gene is TRBJ2-2, the V gene TRBV7-9; no reliable D call. The CDR3 loop spans 15 amino acids. Germline CDR1 is SEHNR and CDR2 is FQNEAQ (reference sequence). V was trimmed by 1 base and J by 4 bases, leaving 10 bases between them. This CDR3 reads CASSLVPLSTGELFF. The CDR3 nucleotides read TGTGCCAGCAGCTTAGTCCCACTTTCCACCGGGGAGCTGTTTTTT.

The rearrangement links TRBV5-4 to TRBJ2-2; 8 nucleotides match TRBD2. CDR1 is SGHNT and CDR2 is YYREEE in the germline V gene (reference sequence). V lost 0 bases, J lost 7 bases, and 14 bases stayed unmatched. The CDR3 spans 18 residues. The CDR3 spells CASSLGGGLGPTIGELFF. The CDR3 DNA is TGTGCCAGCAGCTTGGGAGGGGGACTAGGACCCACGATCGGGGAGCTGTTTTTT.

The genes are TRBV18 and TRBJ2-7; 9 positions agree with TRBD1. This CDR3 contains 16 residues. J lost 0 bases, V lost 6 bases, and 9 bases had no gene match. Germline loops: CDR1 KGHSH, CDR2 LQKENI. In DNA form, the CDR3 reads TGTGCCAGCTCTCTAGCCGGGACAGGGACCTCCTACGAGCAGTACTTC. It is translated as CASSLAGTGTSYEQYF.

This clone was counted a few times. The chain employs TRBV4-1 and TRBJ2-5; no definite D call. The CDR3 sequence is 14 residues long. From germline, CDR1 is MGHRA and CDR2 YSYEKL. Trimming shortened V by 1 base and J by 2 bases, and 8 bases separated the two germline ends. This chain's CDR3 is CASSQVTAQETQYF. CDR3 nucleotides: TGCGCCAGCAGCCAAGTAACAGCACAAGAGACCCAGTACTTC.

This rearrangement joins TRBV3-1 (or the pseudogene TRBV3-2) to TRBJ1-4, with 11 bases that match TRBD1. Losses at the gene ends were 0 bases for V and 8 bases for J; bases not matched to a gene: 5. This CDR3 is 16 amino acids long. Germline CDR1 is LGHDT and CDR2 is YNNKEL (reference sequence). For the CDR3, the DNA is TGTGCCAGCAGCCAAGAAGGACAGGGGGCATCCGAAAAACTGTTTTTT. Encoded protein: CASSQEGQGASEKLFF.

The CDR3 protein is CAWGLSNTGELFF. CDR3 coding DNA: TGTGCCTGGGGACTCTCGAACACCGGGGAGCTGTTTTTT. The chain carries TRBV30 and TRBJ2-2, with D possibly TRBD2 on 5 matching bases. The CDR3 sequence is 13 residues long. Trimming pared 5 bases from V and 0 bases from J, leaving 7 bases between. Germline assignment: CDR1 GTSNPN and CDR2 SVGIG (reference sequence).

This clone was detected only a few times. The chain links TRBV15 to TRBJ1-2; 8 bases match TRBD1. The germline V gene encodes CDR1 LNHNV and CDR2 YYDKDF (reference sequence). The CDR3 loop spans 14 amino acids. Unmatched junction bases numbered 7, after V lost 6 bases and J lost 4 bases. The chain's CDR3 is CATSFGTGSYGYTF. The CDR3, as DNA: TGTGCCACCAGTTTCGGGACAGGTTCCTATGGCTACACCTTC.

This clone was counted between two and nine times. The chain joins TRBV2 to TRBJ2-6; 7 nucleotides align to TRBD1. In germline, CDR1 is SNHLY, CDR2 FYNNEI. With 5 bases clipped from V and 2 bases from J, the junction kept 3 bases outside the gene matches. The CDR3 runs to 15 residues. The CDR3 loop reads CASSQDRAGANVLTF. DNA for the CDR3: TGTGCCAGCAGTCAAGACAGGGCTGGGGCCAACGTCCTGACTTTC.

A remark on this clone: The germline gene is not matched at one end of the junction; a read error may be the cause. The J gene is TRBJ2-7, the V gene TRBV4-1; D is uncertain. The germline V gene encodes CDR1 MGHRA and CDR2 YSYEKL. This CDR3 contains 13 residues. CDR3 loop: CASSQVSGDHRNF. CDR3 bases: TGCGCCAGCAGCCAAGTGTCTGGAGACCATAGGAACTTC.

This clone was observed once. The rearrangement uses TRBV19 and TRBJ2-3; 14 positions agree with TRBD2. V trimming: 5 bases; J trimming: 2 bases; junction bases outside the gene matches: 9. This CDR3 is built from 18 residues. Per the germline V gene, CDR1 is LNHDA and CDR2 is SQIVND (reference sequence). For the CDR3, the DNA is TGTGCCAGTAGTGTGACTAGCGGGGGGGCCGGGCACACAGATACGCAGTATTTT. Its protein product is CASSVTSGGAGHTDTQYF.

The chain is built from TRBV6-5 and TRBJ1-1; D not resolved. The CDR3 covers 14 residues. Trimming pared 2 bases from V and 5 bases from J, leaving 12 bases between. The V gene's germline CDR1 is MNHEY and CDR2 SVGAGI. The CDR3 region is CASSYQEVETEAFF. CDR3 coding DNA: TGTGCCAGCAGTTACCAGGAGGTAGAGACTGAAGCTTTCTTT.

The chain links TRBV5-4 to TRBJ2-5; possibly TRBD2 for D (7 bases). The CDR3 runs 15 residues. Germline loops: CDR1 SGHNT, CDR2 YYREEE (reference sequence). Trimming cost V 4 bases and J 1 base, with 14 bases left between them. CDR3 DNA sequence: TGTGCCAGCAGCCGGGGGGCAGGGGCCCAAGAGACCCAGTACTTC. The encoded protein is CASSRGAGAQETQYF.

The rearrangement uses TRBV6-5 and TRBJ1-1, with no clear D. Between the trimmed V and J ends, which lost 0 bases and 1 base, there was a span of 9 bases. Germline V CDR1 and CDR2: MNHEY, SVGAGI. The CDR3 is made up of 15 amino acids. Here the CDR3 reads CASSYSGSGNTEAFF. In nucleotides, the CDR3 is TGTGCCAGCAGTTACTCGGGCAGTGGGAACACTGAAGCTTTCTTT.